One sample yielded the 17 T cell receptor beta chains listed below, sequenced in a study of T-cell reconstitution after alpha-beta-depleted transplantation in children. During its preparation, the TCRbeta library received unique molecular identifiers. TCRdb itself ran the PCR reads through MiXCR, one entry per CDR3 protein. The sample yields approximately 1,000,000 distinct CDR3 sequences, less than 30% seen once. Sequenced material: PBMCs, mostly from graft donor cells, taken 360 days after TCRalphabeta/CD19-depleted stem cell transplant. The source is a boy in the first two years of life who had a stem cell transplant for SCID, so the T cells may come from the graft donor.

The CDR3 region is CASSGRRASKDTEAFF. CDR3 sequence (DNA): TGTGCCAGCAGCGGGCGCCGGGCCTCCAAGGACACTGAAGCTTTCTTT. The chain is built from TRBV7-8 and TRBJ1-1, with unresolved D. Per germline, CDR1 SGHVS and CDR2 FQNEAQ. V lost 5 bases to trimming and J lost 3 bases, with 19 bases between them. The CDR3 has 16 amino acids.

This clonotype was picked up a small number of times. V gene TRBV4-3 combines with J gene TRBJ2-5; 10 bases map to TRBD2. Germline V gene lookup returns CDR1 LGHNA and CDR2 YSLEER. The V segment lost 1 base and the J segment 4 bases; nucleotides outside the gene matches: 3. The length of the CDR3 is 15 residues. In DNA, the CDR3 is TGCGCCAGCAGCCAAGGTAGCGGGGGGATAGAGACCCAGTACTTC. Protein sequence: CASSQGSGGIETQYF.

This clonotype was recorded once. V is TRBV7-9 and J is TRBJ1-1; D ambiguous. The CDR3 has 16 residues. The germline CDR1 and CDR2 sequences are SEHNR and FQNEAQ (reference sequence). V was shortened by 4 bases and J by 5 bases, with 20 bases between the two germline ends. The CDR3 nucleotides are TGTGCCAGCAGCTCCGAAAAGAATCTAAGAGGGACTGAAGCTTTCTTT. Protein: CASSSEKNLRGTEAFF.

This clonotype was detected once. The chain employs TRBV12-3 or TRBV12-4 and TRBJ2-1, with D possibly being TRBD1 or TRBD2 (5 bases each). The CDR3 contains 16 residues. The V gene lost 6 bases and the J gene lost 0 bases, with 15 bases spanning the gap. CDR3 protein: CASSTGTPSSYNEQFF. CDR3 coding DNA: TGTGCCAGCAGCACCGGGACGCCGAGCTCCTACAATGAGCAGTTCTTC.

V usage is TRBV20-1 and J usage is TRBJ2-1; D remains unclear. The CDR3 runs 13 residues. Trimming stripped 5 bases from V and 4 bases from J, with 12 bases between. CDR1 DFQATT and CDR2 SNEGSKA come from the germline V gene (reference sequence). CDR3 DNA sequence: TGCAGTGCTGGCGAAAACTGGTACAATGAGCAGTTCTTC. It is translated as CSAGENWYNEQFF.

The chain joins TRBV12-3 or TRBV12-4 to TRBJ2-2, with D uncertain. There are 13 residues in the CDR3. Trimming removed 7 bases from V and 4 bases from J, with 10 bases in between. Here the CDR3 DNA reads TGTGCCAGCACAATGGCTTTCACCGGGGAGCTGTTTTTT. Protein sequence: CASTMAFTGELFF.

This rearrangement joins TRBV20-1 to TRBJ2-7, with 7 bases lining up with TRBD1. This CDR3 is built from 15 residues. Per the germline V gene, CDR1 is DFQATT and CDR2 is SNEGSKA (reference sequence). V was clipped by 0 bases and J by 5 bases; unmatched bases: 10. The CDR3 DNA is TGCAGTGCTAGAGACCTACGACAGGGCAGCCACGAGCAGTACTTC. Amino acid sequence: CSARDLRQGSHEQYF.

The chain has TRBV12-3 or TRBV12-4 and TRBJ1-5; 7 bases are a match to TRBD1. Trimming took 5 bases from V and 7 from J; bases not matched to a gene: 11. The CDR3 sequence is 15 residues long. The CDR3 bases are TGTGCCAGCAGTCGTGATAGGACAGGAGTCCAGCCCCAGCATTTT. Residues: CASSRDRTGVQPQHF.

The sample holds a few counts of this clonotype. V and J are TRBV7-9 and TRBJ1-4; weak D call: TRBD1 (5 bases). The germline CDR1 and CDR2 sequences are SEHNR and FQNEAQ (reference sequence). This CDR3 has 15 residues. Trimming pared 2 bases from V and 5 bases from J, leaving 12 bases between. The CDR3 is CASSLRGNRNEKLFF. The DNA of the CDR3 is TGTGCCAGCAGCTTAAGGGGCAATCGCAATGAAAAACTGTTTTTT.

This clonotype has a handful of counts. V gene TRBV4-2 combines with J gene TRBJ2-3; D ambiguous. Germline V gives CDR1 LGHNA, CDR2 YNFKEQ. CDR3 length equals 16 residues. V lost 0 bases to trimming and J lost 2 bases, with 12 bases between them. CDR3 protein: CASSQDRATFTDTQYF. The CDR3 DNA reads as TGTGCCAGCAGCCAAGATCGGGCGACTTTCACAGATACGCAGTATTTT.

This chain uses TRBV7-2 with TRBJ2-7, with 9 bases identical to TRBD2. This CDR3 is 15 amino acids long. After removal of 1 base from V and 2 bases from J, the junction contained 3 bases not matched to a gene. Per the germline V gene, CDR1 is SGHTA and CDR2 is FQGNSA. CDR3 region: CASSLGGGDPYEQYF. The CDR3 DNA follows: TGTGCCAGCAGCTTAGGCGGGGGGGATCCCTACGAGCAGTACTTC.

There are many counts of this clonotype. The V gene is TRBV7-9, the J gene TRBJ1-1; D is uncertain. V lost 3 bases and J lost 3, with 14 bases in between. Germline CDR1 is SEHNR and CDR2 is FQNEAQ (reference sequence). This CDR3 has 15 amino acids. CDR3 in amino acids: CASSFGWAEDTEAFF. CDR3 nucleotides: TGTGCCAGCAGCTTCGGGTGGGCAGAGGACACTGAAGCTTTCTTT.

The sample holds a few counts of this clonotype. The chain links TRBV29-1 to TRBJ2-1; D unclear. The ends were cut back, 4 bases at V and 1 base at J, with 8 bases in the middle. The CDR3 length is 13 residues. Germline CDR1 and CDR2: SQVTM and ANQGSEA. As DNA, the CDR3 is TGCAGCGTTGTACAACCATCCTACAATGAGCAGTTCTTC. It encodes CSVVQPSYNEQFF.

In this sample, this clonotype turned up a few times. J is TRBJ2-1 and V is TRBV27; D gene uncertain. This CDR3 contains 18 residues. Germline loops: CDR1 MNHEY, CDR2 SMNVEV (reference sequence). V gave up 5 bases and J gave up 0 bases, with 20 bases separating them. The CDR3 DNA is TGTGCCAGCAGTCCATTAGCAGGCGCCGGGCTCTCCTACAATGAGCAGTTCTTC. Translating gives CASSPLAGAGLSYNEQFF.

The CDR3 nucleotides read TGTGCCATCAGTGAGTCTGGGGGACAGGGGGTTTACGAGCAGTACTTC. Its protein is CAISESGGQGVYEQYF. The V call is TRBV10-3, the J call TRBJ2-7, with TRBD1 matching 11 bases. CDR3 size: 16 residues. V gave up 0 bases and J gave up 4 bases; unmatched junction bases: 5. Germline V gene data show CDR1 as ENHRY and CDR2 as SYGVKD.

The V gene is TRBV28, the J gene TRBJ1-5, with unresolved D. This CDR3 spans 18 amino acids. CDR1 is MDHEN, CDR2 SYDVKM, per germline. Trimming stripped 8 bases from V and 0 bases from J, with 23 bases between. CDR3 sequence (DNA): TGTGCCAGCGGCGACCCCGGGCGGGAGGCTTATAGCAATCAGCCCCAGCATTTT. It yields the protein CASGDPGREAYSNQPQHF.

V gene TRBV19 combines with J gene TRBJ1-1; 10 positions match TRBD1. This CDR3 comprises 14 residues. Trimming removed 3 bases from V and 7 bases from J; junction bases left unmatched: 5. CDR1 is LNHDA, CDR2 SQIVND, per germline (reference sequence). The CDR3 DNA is TGTGCCAGTAGTATTTGGGGACAGGGGAGTGAAGCTTTCTTT. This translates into CASSIWGQGSEAFF. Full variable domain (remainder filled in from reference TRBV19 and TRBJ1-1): DGGITQSPKYLFRKEGQNVTLSCEQNLNHDAMYWYRQDPGQGLRLIYYSQIVNDFQKGDIAEGYSVSREKKESFPLTVTSAQKNPTAFYLCASSIWGQGSEAFFGQGTRLTVV.